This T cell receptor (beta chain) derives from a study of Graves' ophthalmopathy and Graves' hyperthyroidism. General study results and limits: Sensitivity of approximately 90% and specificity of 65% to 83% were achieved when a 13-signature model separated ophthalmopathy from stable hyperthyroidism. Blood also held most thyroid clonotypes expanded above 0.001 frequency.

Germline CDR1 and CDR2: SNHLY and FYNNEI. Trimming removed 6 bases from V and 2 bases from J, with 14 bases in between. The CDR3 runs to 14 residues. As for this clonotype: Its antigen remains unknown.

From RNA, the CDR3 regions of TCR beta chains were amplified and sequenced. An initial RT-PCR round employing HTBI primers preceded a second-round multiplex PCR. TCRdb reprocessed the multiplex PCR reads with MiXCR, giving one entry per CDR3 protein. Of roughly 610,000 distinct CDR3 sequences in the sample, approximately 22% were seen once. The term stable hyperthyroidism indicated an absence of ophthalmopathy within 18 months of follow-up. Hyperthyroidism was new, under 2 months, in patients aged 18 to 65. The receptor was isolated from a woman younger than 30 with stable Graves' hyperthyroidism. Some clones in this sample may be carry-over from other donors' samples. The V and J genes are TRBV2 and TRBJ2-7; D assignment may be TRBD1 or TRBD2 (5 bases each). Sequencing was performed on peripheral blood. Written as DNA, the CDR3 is TGTGCCAGCAGGGACGGGACCCAGACCTACGAGCAGTACTTC. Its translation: CASRDGTQTYEQYF.